This T cell receptor beta chain comes out of a study of T cells after posttransplantation cyclophosphamide. TCRdb's table, derived via immunoSEQ multiplex PCR, lists solely in-frame clones and lacks some. This table holds 20,000 or so clones, 80% to 90% found once. Control samples came 1 year after myeloablative marrow transplants with methotrexate plus calcineurin inhibitor. Germline CDR1 and CDR2: SNHLY and FYNNEI. The ends lost 3 bases at V and 5 bases at J; junction bases unmatched: 13. The length of the CDR3 is 17 residues. The sequencing used PBMCs, collected 359 days after allogeneic stem cell transplant with calcineurin inhibitor and methotrexate. V usage is TRBV2 and J usage is TRBJ2-5, with 9 nucleotides matching TRBD2. This TCR was recovered from a female patient under 45 who received an allogeneic stem cell transplant from an unrelated donor, was CMV-positive, and had acute and chronic GVHD. The graft donor may have contributed some T cells. The CDR3 sequence: CASSENSIAGEGETQYF. CDR3 in DNA: TGTGCCAGCAGTGAGAATTCGATAGCGGGAGAGGGCGAGACCCAGTACTTC.